This T cell receptor (beta chain) is from a study of cytomegalovirus exposure and HLA in healthy donors. Findings and limits, study-wide: Accurate HLA-A and HLA-B prediction from TCR beta sequences was reported for most subjects. A later analysis found that most CMV-associated TCR beta chains appeared HLA-restricted.

Regarding this clone: As yet, its antigen is unknown.

V trimming: 7 bases; J trimming: 1 base; junction bases outside the gene matches: 5. Germline V gene sequence: CDR1 SGHVS, CDR2 FQNEAQ. The CDR3 consists of 14 residues. Primers included in the PCR were 60 Vbeta and 13 Jbeta primers. Sequenced by immunoSEQ multiplex PCR; TCRdb stores in-frame clones only, minus some. The repertoire shows 150,000 to 200,000 clones; the top ten hold 2% to 2.5%. What was sequenced was PBMCs. The chain links TRBV7-8 to TRBJ1-1; 8 nucleotides match TRBD1. This TCR derives from a man between 25 and 39 years old in good health and CMV-seronegative. The CDR3 DNA is TGTGCCAGCACCCTCGGACAGGGGAACACTGAAGCTTTCTTT. It yields the protein CASTLGQGNTEAFF.